The 30 T cell receptor beta chains in this list originate from one sample, sequenced in a study of blood T cell repertoires in COVID-19. Clones were sequenced by immunoSEQ multiplex PCR, and TCRdb holds only the in-frame ones, with some missing. The table has about 430,000 clones, 85% to 90% seen once. Sequenced sample: PBMCs or T cells enriched from blood (not recorded which). These receptors all come from a man younger than 45 who had recovered from COVID-19.

The chain uses TRBV5-4 and TRBJ1-2; tentatively, D is TRBD1 (5 bases). V lost 0 bases and J 7 bases, leaving 10 bases between the germline ends. The CDR3 is made up of 13 amino acids. Germline loops: CDR1 SGHNT, CDR2 YYREEE (reference sequence). CDR3 sequence: CASSLVGGGGYTF. CDR3 sequence (DNA): TGTGCCAGCAGCTTGGTGGGGGGTGGTGGCTACACCTTC.

This clone was observed a handful of times. This rearrangement joins TRBV14 to TRBJ2-7; 10 bases are a match to TRBD1. Germline V gives CDR1 SGHDN, CDR2 FVKESK. Trimming removed 1 base from V and 4 bases from J; junction bases left unmatched: 13. CDR3 size: 18 residues. CDR3 in DNA: TGTGCCAGCAGCCAAGCGGGGACAGGGGCCAACCTGGGGTACGAGCAGTACTTC. Translation: CASSQAGTGANLGYEQYF.

This chain uses TRBV20-1 with TRBJ2-3, with TRBD1 matching over 8 bases. J was trimmed by 6 bases and V by 5 bases; bases with no gene match: 1. This CDR3 has 11 residues. Germline V gene data show CDR1 as DFQATT and CDR2 as SNEGSKA (reference sequence). Written as DNA, the CDR3 is TGCAGTGCTCGGACAGGGGATACGCAGTATTTT. This gives the protein CSARTGDTQYF.

The chain carries TRBV6-5 and TRBJ2-3; 7 bases agree with TRBD1. Germline values: CDR1 MNHEY, CDR2 SVGAGI. The CDR3 is 13 residues long. The junction had 1 base not matched to a gene; V was cut back by 6 bases and J by 1 base. The CDR3 here is CASSGQGTDTQYF. The CDR3 DNA follows: TGTGCCAGCAGCGGACAGGGCACAGATACGCAGTATTTT.

This clone was detected only a few times. This chain uses TRBV24-1 with TRBJ2-5, with TRBD2 identical over 10 bases. The germline V gene has CDR1 KGHDR and CDR2 SFDVKD. The CDR3 is made up of 14 amino acids. With V trimmed by 4 bases and J by 9 bases, 7 bases remained unmatched. CDR3 amino acids: CATSDPGTSESQYF. The CDR3 nucleotides are TGTGCCACCAGTGACCCCGGGACTAGCGAGTCCCAGTACTTC.

This chain uses TRBV6-1 with TRBJ2-4, with D perhaps TRBD2 (6 bases). The ends were cut back, 2 bases at V and 8 bases at J, with 13 bases in the middle. The CDR3 sequence is 14 residues long. Germline-derived CDR1 and CDR2 are MNHNS and SASEGT. As DNA, the CDR3 is TGTGCCAGCAGTGAACAAGGAGGGTACGACATTCAGTACTTC. Its protein is CASSEQGGYDIQYF.

This clone was detected once. This chain joins TRBV9 and TRBJ2-2; TRBD2 agrees at 8 bases. J gave up 3 bases and V 5 bases, and 3 bases lay outside the gene matches. The CDR3 is 14 amino acids. The V gene's germline CDR1 is SGDLS and CDR2 YYNGEE. For the CDR3, the DNA is TGTGCCAGCAGACTAGCGGAACACACCGGGGAGCTGTTTTTT. Translating it yields CASRLAEHTGELFF.

The rearrangement uses TRBV6-5 and TRBJ2-7; 9 bases are shared with TRBD1. J lost 6 bases, V lost 5 bases, and 8 bases had no gene match. Germline V gene sequence: CDR1 MNHEY, CDR2 SVGAGI. There are 14 residues in the CDR3. DNA of the CDR3: TGTGCCAGCAGTCGCCGGGACAGGGTGGCCGAGCAGTACTTC. It codes for CASSRRDRVAEQYF.

V and J are TRBV13 and TRBJ2-1; 9 bases align to TRBD1. This CDR3 comprises 16 residues. V trimming: 4 bases; J trimming: 3 bases; junction bases outside the gene matches: 7. Looked up from germline, CDR1 is PRHDT and CDR2 is FYEKMQ (reference sequence). CDR3 nucleotides: TGTGCCAGCAGCTCCTTCCGGGACAGGGTCTACAATGAGCAGTTCTTC. Encoded protein: CASSSFRDRVYNEQFF.

The chain is built from TRBV7-8 and TRBJ2-2, with 12 bases matching TRBD2. The V and J ends lost 5 bases and 6 bases, in that order; junction bases with no gene match: 7. Germline CDR1 and CDR2: SGHVS and FQNEAQ. This CDR3 region has 16 residues. The CDR3 DNA follows: TGTGCCAGCAGCCAGACTAGCGGGAGTCAGGCCGGGGAGCTGTTTTTT. It yields the protein CASSQTSGSQAGELFF.

This clone has just one count. CDR3 sequence (DNA): TGTGCCAGCAGCTTATGGGGAGACTCTGGAAACACCATATATTTT. Translation: CASSLWGDSGNTIYF. V is TRBV7-2 and J is TRBJ1-3; no firm D call. The V end lost 2 bases, the J end lost 0 bases, and 8 bases lay between the germline ends. The CDR3 is made up of 15 amino acids. CDR1 is SGHTA, CDR2 FQGNSA, per germline.

The chain is built from TRBV10-3 and TRBJ2-2; D remains ambiguous. V lost 5 bases and J 4 bases, leaving 11 bases between the germline ends. This CDR3 spans 14 amino acids. Germline V gives CDR1 ENHRY, CDR2 SYGVKD. In DNA, the CDR3 is TGTGCCATCAGTCTCTCCGCGGTCACCGGGGAGCTGTTTTTT. Translating it yields CAISLSAVTGELFF.

This clone was seen a few times. The chain combines TRBV18 with TRBJ1-3; D unresolved. The CDR3 has 14 amino acids. Trimming removed 11 bases at V and 5 bases at J, with 19 bases between. The germline CDR1 and CDR2 sequences are KGHSH and LQKENI. The CDR3 DNA is TGTGCCTCTTCGGAGGGCACGGCGCGAAACACCATATATTTT. Translated: CASSEGTARNTIYF.

The chain combines TRBV4-1 with TRBJ2-1; 8 bases are a match to TRBD2. V lost 2 bases, J lost 7 bases, and 7 bases stayed unmatched. The germline V gene has CDR1 MGHRA and CDR2 YSYEKL. The CDR3 runs 15 residues. CDR3 protein: CASSQTGREGNEQFF. CDR3 sequence (DNA): TGCGCCAGCAGCCAAACCGGGAGGGAGGGGAATGAGCAGTTCTTC.

The genes are TRBV19 and TRBJ2-4, with D possibly being TRBD2 (6 bases). V was cut by 4 bases and J by 1 base, with 23 bases left in between. CDR3 length: 19 amino acids. Germline V gene sequence: CDR1 LNHDA, CDR2 SQIVND (reference sequence). CDR3 coding DNA: TGTGCCAGTAGTACTATCCCCCGTGTAGGGAGGTTTGCCAAAAACATTCAGTACTTC. This encodes CASSTIPRVGRFAKNIQYF.

The chain combines TRBV29-1 with TRBJ2-3; a weak D match, TRBD2 (5 bases). The CDR3 covers 13 residues. V lost 3 bases, J lost 2 bases, and 9 bases lay in between. Germline assignment: CDR1 SQVTM and CDR2 ANQGSEA. CDR3 region: CSVDGLPTDTQYF. CDR3 DNA: TGCAGCGTTGACGGACTCCCCACAGATACGCAGTATTTT.

V and J are TRBV9 and TRBJ2-6, with 14 bases that match TRBD2. V gave up 3 bases and J gave up 3 bases; unmatched junction bases: 11. Germline CDR1 is SGDLS and CDR2 is YYNGEE. The CDR3 contains 20 residues. CDR3 DNA: TGTGCCAGCAGCGCGAATCCGGGACTAGCGGGAGTTTTTGGGGCCAACGTCCTGACTTTC. Its protein is CASSANPGLAGVFGANVLTF.

The chain recombines TRBV28 with TRBJ1-2; 7 nucleotides line up with TRBD1. The V gene's germline CDR1 is MDHEN and CDR2 SYDVKM. CDR3 length equals 16 residues. V dropped 3 bases and J dropped 0; count of bases not matched to a gene: 7. The DNA for the CDR3 is TGTGCCAGCAGTTTCATCGACAGGGCTACTAACTATGGCTACACCTTC. This sequence encodes CASSFIDRATNYGYTF.

The chain couples TRBV5-6 to TRBJ2-2, with TRBD1 as a possible D gene (6 bases). This CDR3 has 13 residues. In germline, CDR1 is SGHDT, CDR2 YYEEEE. The V end was cut by 1 base, the J end by 7 bases, with 8 bases between. The CDR3 DNA reads TGTGCCAGCAGCTTGCCAGGGGTCGGGGAGCTGTTTTTT. Translating it yields CASSLPGVGELFF.

The V call is TRBV24-1, the J call TRBJ2-3; TRBD1 matches 7 bases. CDR1 KGHDR and CDR2 SFDVKD come from the germline V gene. The CDR3 covers 15 residues. V was clipped by 3 bases and J by 2 bases; unmatched bases: 4. The CDR3 is CATSDTRGNTDTQYF. The CDR3 DNA follows: TGTGCCACCAGTGATACCAGGGGGAACACAGATACGCAGTATTTT.

The chain is built from TRBV5-6 and TRBJ2-7; 12 positions agree with TRBD2. CDR3 length equals 15 residues. Germline V gene sequence: CDR1 SGHDT, CDR2 YYEEEE. With 3 bases clipped from V and 2 bases from J, the junction kept 3 bases outside the gene matches. DNA of the CDR3: TGTGCCAGCAGCTGGACTAGCGGGATTACCTACGAGCAGTACTTC. As protein: CASSWTSGITYEQYF. Drawing the rest from reference TRBV5-6 and TRBJ2-7, the complete variable domain is DAGVTQSPTHLIKTRGQQVTLRCSPKSGHDTVSWYQQALGQGPQFIFQYYEEEERQRGNFPDRFSGHQFPNYSSELNVNALLLGDSALYLCASSWTSGITYEQYFGPGTRLTVT.

The chain joins TRBV10-3 to TRBJ2-3; perhaps TRBD1 as D (5 bases). The CDR3 loop spans 16 amino acids. The germline V gene has CDR1 ENHRY and CDR2 SYGVKD. Trimming shortened V by 2 bases and J by 2 bases, and 14 bases separated the two germline ends. Written as DNA, the CDR3 is TGTGCCATCAGTGAGACAAGTAAGGGGAACACAGATACGCAGTATTTT. It codes for CAISETSKGNTDTQYF.

The chain has TRBV28 and TRBJ1-1; D ambiguous. In germline, CDR1 is MDHEN, CDR2 SYDVKM. With 2 bases removed from V and 0 bases from J, the gap between germline ends came to 4 bases. The CDR3 length is 13 residues. CDR3 residues: CASSLELNTEAFF. The CDR3 DNA reads TGTGCCAGCAGTTTAGAGTTGAACACTGAAGCTTTCTTT.

The J gene is TRBJ1-1, the V gene TRBV12-5; TRBD1 agrees at 7 bases. The CDR3 spans 14 residues. CDR1 is LGHNT, CDR2 FRNRAP, per germline. The V gene end was trimmed by 7 bases and the J gene end by 5 bases; junction bases not matched to a gene: 10. The CDR3 sequence: CASALTGQRTEAFF. CDR3 nucleotide sequence: TGTGCTAGTGCCTTGACAGGGCAACGGACTGAAGCTTTCTTT. The whole variable domain, remainder taken from reference TRBV12-5 and TRBJ1-1, is DARVTQTPRHKVTEMGQEVTMRCQPILGHNTVFWYRQTMMQGLELLAYFRNRAPLDDSGMPKDRFSAEMPDATLATLKIQPSEPRDSAVYFCASALTGQRTEAFFGQGTRLTVV.

The V and J genes are TRBV6-5 and TRBJ2-1, with D perhaps matching TRBD2 (6 bases). The germline V and J ends were trimmed by 2 bases and 3 bases, with 14 bases remaining between them. The V gene's germline CDR1 is MNHEY and CDR2 SVGAGI. The CDR3 is 16 amino acids. CDR3 DNA: TGTGCCAGCAGTTACAGTCGAACCGGGGGCTACAATGAGCAGTTCTTC. This codes for CASSYSRTGGYNEQFF.

On this clone itself: Different DNA sequences within this sample yield the same CDR3. The V gene is TRBV27, the J gene TRBJ2-7; weak D call: TRBD2 (6 bases). Trimming removed 8 bases from V and 4 bases from J, with 6 bases in between. Germline V lookup: CDR1 MNHEY, CDR2 SMNVEV (reference sequence). The CDR3 length is 10 residues. CDR3 nucleotide sequence: TGTGCCAGCGGGAGGTACGAGCAGTACTTC. It yields the protein CASGRYEQYF.

The V gene is TRBV29-1, the J gene TRBJ2-7; TRBD1 aligns across 10 bases. In germline, CDR1 is SQVTM, CDR2 ANQGSEA. CDR3 length: 13 residues. V trimming: 6 bases; J trimming: 7 bases; junction bases outside the gene matches: 9. For the CDR3, the DNA is TGCAGCGTGCCCGGACAGGGGGTGTTGGAGCAGTACTTC. It encodes CSVPGQGVLEQYF.

The chain employs TRBV11-2 and TRBJ2-7, with TRBD2 identical over 9 bases. Germline V gives CDR1 SGHAT, CDR2 FQNNGV. The CDR3 extends over 16 amino acids. Losses at the gene ends were 1 base for V and 1 base for J; bases not matched to a gene: 5. The CDR3 sequence: CASSLGGTSRSYEQYF. DNA for the CDR3: TGTGCCAGCAGCTTAGGAGGGACTAGCAGGTCCTACGAGCAGTACTTC.

The chain carries TRBV7-2 and TRBJ2-7, with 9 bases that match TRBD1. This CDR3 is built from 15 residues. Germline V CDR1 and CDR2: SGHTA, FQGNSA. Trimming cost V 4 bases and J 3 bases; bases outside gene matches: 7. CDR3 DNA: TGTGCCAGCAGCTCCCCGGGACAGGGTTTCTACGAGCAGTACTTC. Translation: CASSSPGQGFYEQYF. Supplemented by reference TRBV7-2 and TRBJ2-7, the full variable domain reads GAGVSQSPSNKVTEKGKDVELRCDPISGHTALYWYRQSLGQGLEFLIYFQGNSAPDKSGLPSDRFSAERTGGSVSTLTIQRTQQEDSAVYLCASSSPGQGFYEQYFGPGTRLTVT.

The chain is built from TRBV4-2 and TRBJ1-5; D is unclear. Germline CDR1 reads LGHNA; CDR2 reads YNFKEQ. V dropped 0 bases and J dropped 5 bases, with 5 bases sitting between them. The CDR3 runs 13 residues. The CDR3 is CASSQDRDQPQHF. The CDR3 coding sequence is TGTGCCAGCAGCCAAGATCGTGATCAGCCCCAGCATTTT.